The next 18 T cell receptor beta chains were all read from a single sample in a study of blood T cell repertoires in COVID-19. Libraries were prepared by immunoSEQ multiplex PCR; TCRdb keeps only in-frame clonotypes and omits some of them. The sample has some 97,000 clones, more than 65% seen once. Sequencing was performed on peripheral blood. The receptors stem from a man in his 70s with active or convalescent COVID-19.

This sequence joins TRBV7-2 and TRBJ1-2; no firm D call. The CDR3 covers 14 residues. Trimming removed 1 base at V and 4 bases at J, with 10 bases between. Germline values: CDR1 SGHTA, CDR2 FQGNSA. The CDR3 protein is CASSLDGLFYGYTF. The CDR3 DNA follows: TGTGCCAGCAGCTTAGATGGGCTGTTCTATGGCTACACCTTC.

The chain has TRBV28 and TRBJ1-2; possible D gene TRBD1, 5 bases. Trimming removed 2 bases from V and 4 bases from J, with 11 bases in between. There are 14 residues in the CDR3. Germline CDR1 and CDR2: MDHEN and SYDVKM. The CDR3 DNA is TGTGCCAGCAGTTTAGATCGGGGGGGCTATGGCTACACCTTC. This encodes CASSLDRGGYGYTF.

This clone was seen a handful of times. V gene TRBV5-1 combines with J gene TRBJ2-2; TRBD1 aligns across 12 bases. Unmatched junction bases numbered 5, after V lost 4 bases and J lost 4 bases. Per the germline V gene, CDR1 is SGHRS and CDR2 is YFSETQ. This CDR3 contains 16 residues. The CDR3 is CASSLGTGGSTGELFF. In nucleotides, the CDR3 is TGCGCCAGCAGCCTCGGGACAGGGGGCAGCACCGGGGAGCTGTTTTTT.

The chain's CDR3 is CASSPGGGRVNTEAFF. The CDR3 DNA is TGTGCCAGCAGCCCGGGCGGGGGGCGCGTGAACACTGAAGCTTTCTTT. The chain is built from TRBV9 and TRBJ1-1; D is possibly TRBD1 (6 bases). V was clipped by 4 bases and J by 0 bases, with 16 bases between them. Germline CDR1 SGDLS, CDR2 YYNGEE. The CDR3 covers 16 residues. Variable domain in full (rest from reference TRBV9 and TRBJ1-1): DSGVTQTPKHLITATGQRVTLRCSPRSGDLSVYWYQQSLDQGLQFLIQYYNGEERAKGNILERFSAQQFPDLHSELNLSSLELGDSALYFCASSPGGGRVNTEAFFGQGTRLTVV.

V usage is TRBV5-1 and J usage is TRBJ1-1, with D maybe TRBD1 (5 bases). Germline V gives CDR1 SGHRS, CDR2 YFSETQ. Trimming removed 6 bases at V and 4 bases at J, with 16 bases between. The CDR3 has 14 residues. The CDR3 DNA is TGCGCCAGCACCGATCAGGGAGGCGGCACTGAAGCTTTCTTT. Translation: CASTDQGGGTEAFF.

CDR3 sequence reads: CASISGNYGYTF. CDR3 sequence (DNA): TGTGCCAGCATATCAGGGAACTATGGCTACACCTTC. V usage is TRBV28 and J usage is TRBJ1-2; the D gene is possibly TRBD1 (5 bases). CDR1 MDHEN and CDR2 SYDVKM come from the germline V gene. The CDR3 runs 12 residues. The germline V and J ends were trimmed by 7 bases and 2 bases, with 8 bases remaining between them.

This chain joins TRBV5-6 and TRBJ2-7; 8 nucleotides match TRBD1. The germline gives CDR1 SGHDT, CDR2 YYEEEE. The CDR3 contains 13 residues. V lost 4 bases, J lost 6 bases, and 6 bases stayed unmatched. CDR3 residues: CASSQDRESEQYF. The CDR3 DNA is TGTGCCAGCAGCCAGGACAGGGAAAGCGAGCAGTACTTC.

The V call is TRBV11-2, the J call TRBJ2-7, with a possible D match to TRBD2 (5 bases). The CDR3 contains 15 residues. Germline assignment: CDR1 SGHAT and CDR2 FQNNGV. Deletions cut 3 bases from V and 0 bases from J, with 12 bases between. CDR3 in DNA: TGTGCCAGCAGCTTCGGAGGCCTCAGCTCCTACGAGCAGTACTTC. Residues: CASSFGGLSSYEQYF.

A few counts support this clone. The chain couples TRBV29-1 to TRBJ2-1; possible D gene TRBD2, 5 bases. Germline CDR1 SQVTM, CDR2 ANQGSEA. The CDR3 extends over 14 amino acids. Trimming took off 3 bases at V and 4 bases at J, with 13 bases between the two ends. CDR3 bases: TGCAGCGTTGACCGATCCGGGGTTTACAATGAGCAGTTCTTC. Translation gives CSVDRSGVYNEQFF.

This chain uses TRBV30 with TRBJ2-1, with 7 bases that match TRBD2. The CDR3 is 13 amino acids. The J segment lost 7 bases and the V segment lost 4 bases, leaving 7 bases of the junction unmatched. The germline CDR1 and CDR2 sequences are GTSNPN and SVGIG (reference sequence). This chain's CDR3 is CAWNREAGNEQFF. In DNA form, the CDR3 reads TGTGCCTGGAACCGGGAGGCCGGGAATGAGCAGTTCTTC.

V and J are TRBV27 and TRBJ2-5; possible D gene TRBD2, 7 bases. V was trimmed by 6 bases and J by 5 bases, leaving 22 bases between them. The germline gives CDR1 MNHEY, CDR2 SMNVEV (reference sequence). The CDR3 runs to 16 residues. CDR3: CASSNSGGGRGETQYF. The CDR3, as DNA: TGTGCCAGCAGCAACTCCGGCGGTGGGAGGGGGGAGACCCAGTACTTC.

The gene calls are TRBV6-2 or TRBV6-3 and TRBJ2-1, with D perhaps matching TRBD1 (6 bases). CDR1 and CDR2 (germline): MNHEY, SVGEGT. The CDR3 contains 14 residues. The V end was cut by 2 bases, the J end by 3 bases, with 8 bases between. In DNA form, the CDR3 reads TGTGCCAGCAGTTACGCAGGGGACTACAATGAGCAGTTCTTC. Protein product: CASSYAGDYNEQFF.

V and J are TRBV5-1 and TRBJ2-2; 7 nucleotides align to TRBD2. The V segment lost 1 base and the J segment 6 bases; nucleotides outside the gene matches: 3. The CDR3 is made up of 14 amino acids. Germline CDR1 reads SGHRS; CDR2 reads YFSETQ. Here the CDR3 reads CASSLWGGAGELFF. CDR3 sequence (DNA): TGCGCCAGCAGCTTGTGGGGGGGAGCCGGGGAGCTGTTTTTT.

V is TRBV6-5 and J is TRBJ1-2, with 8 bases aligning to TRBD1. Looked up from germline, CDR1 is MNHEY and CDR2 is SVGAGI. This CDR3 contains 14 residues. The J segment lost 4 bases and the V segment lost 6 bases, leaving 7 bases of the junction unmatched. CDR3: CASSRDRSSYGYTF. For the CDR3, the DNA is TGTGCCAGCAGCCGGGACAGGTCGTCCTATGGCTACACCTTC.

The chain recombines TRBV2 with TRBJ2-3; 8 bases agree with TRBD1. V dropped 1 base and J dropped 2; count of bases not matched to a gene: 5. The CDR3 consists of 16 residues. CDR1 is SNHLY and CDR2 is FYNNEI in the germline V gene. CDR3 DNA: TGTGCCAGCAGTGAAGGGACAGGGTCGCTCACAGATACGCAGTATTTT. This translates into CASSEGTGSLTDTQYF. The full variable domain, in which reference TRBV2 and TRBJ2-3 provide the parts outside the CDR3, is EPEVTQTPSHQVTQMGQEVILRCVPISNHLYFYWYRQILGQKVEFLVSFYNNEISEKSEIFDDQFSVERPDGSNFTLKIRSTKLEDSAMYFCASSEGTGSLTDTQYFGPGTRLTVL.

The chain couples TRBV5-8 to TRBJ1-5; TRBD1 aligns across 9 bases. Germline trimming cut 0 bases from V and 11 bases from J; bases unmatched to any gene: 9. The CDR3 is made up of 15 amino acids. In germline, CDR1 is SGHTS, CDR2 YDEGEE. The CDR3 bases are TGTGCCAGCAGCTTGGCTGGGACAGGGAGGAAGGCCCAGCATTTT. Translating it yields CASSLAGTGRKAQHF.

This chain links TRBV5-1 with TRBJ1-2; no reliable D call. The CDR3 loop spans 13 amino acids. V lost 5 bases and J lost 4, with 12 bases in between. In germline, CDR1 is SGHRS, CDR2 YFSETQ. CDR3 loop: CASRVGAIYGYTF. Here the CDR3 DNA reads TGCGCCAGCAGGGTGGGAGCGATCTATGGCTACACCTTC.

The chain uses TRBV15 and TRBJ2-7; D perhaps matches TRBD1 (6 bases). The CDR3 runs to 16 residues. V was trimmed by 1 base and J by 2 bases, leaving 15 bases between them. Germline V gives CDR1 LNHNV, CDR2 YYDKDF (reference sequence). CDR3 protein: CATSRGLTGYTYEQYF. CDR3 bases: TGTGCCACCAGCAGAGGATTGACAGGATACACCTACGAGCAGTACTTC.